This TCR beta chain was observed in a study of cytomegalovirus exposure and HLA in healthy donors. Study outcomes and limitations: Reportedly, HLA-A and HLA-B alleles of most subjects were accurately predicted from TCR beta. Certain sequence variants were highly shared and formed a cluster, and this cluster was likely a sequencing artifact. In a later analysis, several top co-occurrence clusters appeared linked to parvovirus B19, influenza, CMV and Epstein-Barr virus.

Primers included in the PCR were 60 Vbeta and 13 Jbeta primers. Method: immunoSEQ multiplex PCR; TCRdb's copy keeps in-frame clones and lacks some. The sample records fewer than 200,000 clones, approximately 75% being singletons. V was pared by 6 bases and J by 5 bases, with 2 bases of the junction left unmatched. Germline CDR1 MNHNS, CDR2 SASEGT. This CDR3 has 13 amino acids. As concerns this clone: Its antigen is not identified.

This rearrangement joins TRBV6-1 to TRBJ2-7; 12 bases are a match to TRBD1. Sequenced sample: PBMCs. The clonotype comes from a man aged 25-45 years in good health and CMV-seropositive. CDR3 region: CASRGDRGHEQYF. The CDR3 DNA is TGTGCCAGCAGGGGGGACAGGGGGCACGAGCAGTACTTC.